This TCR beta chain was captured in a study of blood T cell repertoires in COVID-19 (dated by TCRdb to 2018 to 2020). For context, the study as a whole: The collaborator samples originated in the United States, Italy and Spain and spanned the acute and convalescent phases of COVID-19. The material from the prospective study consisted of cDNA or gDNA derived from T cells, B-cell-depleted T cells, or PBMCs. Subjects who had been exposed to COVID-19, were actively infected with it, or had recovered from it provided the deeply sampled blood TCRbeta repertoires that made up the dataset. The repertoires were made available in a free public database intended to serve as a resource for research on the immune response to SARS-CoV-2. Samples came from the ongoing ImmuneRACE study (first 160 participants) plus 1,254 subjects from 6 global collaborators. Sample metadata almost always included a de-identified subject ID, COVID-19 status, age in years and sex. HLA class I and class II types, where available, came from metadata supplied by the sample provider rather than from assay-based typing.

Comments on this clone: The antigen this receptor binds is unknown. No base-level quality is on record; no much larger clone is a single base apart.

Trimming costs V 0 bases and J 7 bases, and their ends lie 12 bases apart. CDR1 and CDR2 are drawn from the germline V gene: MNHEY, SVGAGI. The CDR3 runs 15 amino acids, cysteine and phenylalanine included. The kept DNA is CDR3 alone, 45 bases in frame from the first base. General findings and caveats noted by the study authors: How much clinical and demographic metadata was included differed by source and by participant, and the metadata was provided uncurated.

Each collaborating institution followed its own protocols to collect whole blood in K2EDTA tubes. For TCRbeta analysis, collaborators shipped samples in one of three forms: frozen whole blood, isolated PBMCs, or DNA extracted from either of those sample types. The immunoSEQ Assay, a bias-controlled multiplex PCR, was used to amplify TCRbeta CDR3 regions from genomic DNA. The authors' analysis ran thus. Within the assay, amplification of reference gene primers was used to estimate how many nucleated cells each sample contained. To quantify the absolute abundance of each unique TCRbeta CDR3 rearrangement, sequence reads were collapsed and filtered. For each sample, productive Simpson clonality was calculated as the square root of Simpson's diversity index over productive rearrangements. Drawn from immuneACCESS, this table holds only the in-frame rearrangements with V and J called that TCRdb kept. Clones are partly lost; checked studies trace under half to an unresolved V gene and leave the rest unexplained. V and J calls and clone size are given by that table; D and trimming were obtained from the DNA. The sample has roughly 190,000 clones on record, more than 80% of them singletons. Of the sample, 0.5% to 0.6% falls within the top ten clones.

The TCR originated in a man between 50 and 59 years old with acute or convalescent COVID-19. The chain is made from TRBV6-5 and TRBJ1-4; a weak D assignment points to TRBD1 (6 bases agree). The material sequenced was peripheral blood. The CDR3 region reads CASSYSWQGREKLFF. The nucleotides read TGTGCCAGCAGTTACTCATGGCAGGGGCGTGAAAAACTGTTTTTT.